This section outlines one T cell receptor (beta chain) sequence together with its context. The sample originates from a study of cytomegalovirus exposure and HLA in healthy donors. The CDR3 has 15 residues. V was trimmed by 0 bases and J by 1 base, leaving 9 bases between them. Germline V gene sequence: CDR1 KGHSH, CDR2 LQKENI. This PCR relied on a set of 60 Vbeta primers and 13 Jbeta primers. Repertoires were generated with immunoSEQ multiplex PCR, while TCRdb's copy carries only in-frame clones and drops some. The table shows 95,000 to 100,000 clones, with 65% to 85% occurring only once. The chain combines TRBV18 with TRBJ1-1; D is perhaps TRBD1 (5 bases). Sequencing used PBMCs. The sequence was obtained from a man in his forties in good health and CMV-seronegative. CDR3 sequence: CASSPPGGGNTEAFF. In DNA form, the CDR3 reads TGTGCCAGCTCACCACCGGGCGGGGGGAACACTGAAGCTTTCTTT.